What follows are 5 T cell receptor beta chains derived from one specimen sequenced in a study of response to subunit inactivated influenza vaccine. In TCRdb, the RT-PCR reads were re-called with MiXCR into one record per CDR3 protein. The data show 860,000 or so distinct CDR3 sequences, around 20% seen once. Specimen: PBMCs from blood, collected 4 to 6 days after vaccination. The receptors shown here come from a man aged 45 to 65 who received an inactivated influenza vaccine.

This sequence joins TRBV6-1 and TRBJ1-2, with TRBD1 as a possible D gene (5 bases). Germline loops: CDR1 MNHNS, CDR2 SASEGT. Trimming cost V 8 bases and J 3 bases, with 13 bases left between them. The CDR3 is 13 amino acids. The CDR3 region has the DNA TGTGCCAGCGGAAATCAGGGAGACTATGGCTACACCTTC. Protein product: CASGNQGDYGYTF.

The rearrangement joins TRBV29-1 to TRBJ2-7; D ambiguous. Trimming left V 6 bases short and J 1 base short, with 10 bases between. The CDR3 consists of 12 residues. Germline CDR1 reads SQVTM; CDR2 reads ANQGSEA. The CDR3 DNA is TGCAGCGTAACGGTTGAGTCCTACGAGCAGTACTTC. Translation: CSVTVESYEQYF.

The rearrangement links TRBV6-5 to TRBJ2-6, with TRBD2 as a possible D gene (6 bases). From germline, CDR1 is MNHEY and CDR2 SVGAGI. This CDR3 has 12 residues. Trimming took off 6 bases at V and 9 bases at J, with 9 bases between the two ends. CDR3 sequence: CASREGDNVLTF. The CDR3 DNA is TGTGCCAGCAGGGAGGGTGACAACGTCCTGACTTTC.

J is TRBJ1-5 and V is TRBV18; TRBD1 is a possible D gene (5 bases). Trimming removed 2 bases at V and 5 bases at J, with 13 bases between. Germline assignment: CDR1 KGHSH and CDR2 LQKENI. There are 15 residues in the CDR3. The CDR3 sequence is CASSPLRDGDQPQHF. The CDR3 region has the DNA TGTGCCAGCTCACCATTAAGGGACGGAGATCAGCCCCAGCATTTT.

The chain is built from TRBV7-3 and TRBJ2-1, with 10 bases aligning to TRBD2. Germline V lookup: CDR1 SGHTA, CDR2 FQGTGA. The CDR3 contains 15 residues. V was pared by 5 bases and J by 9 bases, with 10 bases of the junction left unmatched. CDR3 in DNA: TGTGCCAGCAGCCCCGGGACTAGCGCCTTCGGTGAGCAGTTCTTC. This gives the protein CASSPGTSAFGEQFF.